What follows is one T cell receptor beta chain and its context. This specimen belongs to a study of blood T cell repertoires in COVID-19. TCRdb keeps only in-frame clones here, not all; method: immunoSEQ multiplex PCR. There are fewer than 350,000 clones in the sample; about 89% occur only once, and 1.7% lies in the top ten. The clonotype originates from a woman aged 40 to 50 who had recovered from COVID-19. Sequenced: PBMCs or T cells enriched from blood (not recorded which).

CDR3 sequence (DNA): TGTGCCAGCAGCTTAGAGGGGGCAGTTACCGAGCAGTACTTC. It translates to CASSLEGAVTEQYF. The J gene is TRBJ2-7, the V gene TRBV7-6; TRBD1 matches 7 bases. From germline, CDR1 is SGHVS and CDR2 FNYEAQ. The CDR3 is 14 amino acids. After removal of 1 base from V and 6 bases from J, the junction contained 6 bases not matched to a gene. The full variable domain, in which reference TRBV7-6 and TRBJ2-7 provide the parts outside the CDR3, is GAGVSQSPRYKVTKRGQDVALRCDPISGHVSLYWYRQALGQGPEFLTYFNYEAQQDKSGLPNDRFSAERPEGSISTLTIQRTEQRDSAMYRCASSLEGAVTEQYFGPGTRLTVT.